The TCR beta chain under discussion was sequenced for a study of blood T cell repertoires in COVID-19. Study summary: Spain, Italy and the United States supplied samples that represented acute and convalescent COVID-19. In each case, the material was cDNA or gDNA derived from T cells, B-cell-depleted T cells, or PBMCs.

The CDR3 totals 12 residues. The germline V and J ends were trimmed by 10 bases and 4 bases, with 13 bases remaining between them. Germline V gene sequence: CDR1 MNHEY, CDR2 SMNVEV (reference sequence). In the source study's methods: Estimation of nucleated cell counts relied on the amplification of reference gene primers. Clones were read by immunoSEQ multiplex PCR, and TCRdb kept only the in-frame ones, dropping some. The V and J calls and clone size are taken from that table; D and trimming were inferred from the DNA. The table records about 68,000 clones, 70% to 90% of them present only once. Patients at the Seattle site were enrolled during active infection and followed longitudinally.

Material: peripheral blood. This chain uses TRBV27 with TRBJ1-2; D remains unclear. The clonotype was recovered from a woman aged 45-59 years with COVID-19, enrolled during active disease. The CDR3 DNA is TGTGCCACCTCCTCCTTCGGCTATGGCTACACCTTC. Translated: CATSSFGYGYTF.